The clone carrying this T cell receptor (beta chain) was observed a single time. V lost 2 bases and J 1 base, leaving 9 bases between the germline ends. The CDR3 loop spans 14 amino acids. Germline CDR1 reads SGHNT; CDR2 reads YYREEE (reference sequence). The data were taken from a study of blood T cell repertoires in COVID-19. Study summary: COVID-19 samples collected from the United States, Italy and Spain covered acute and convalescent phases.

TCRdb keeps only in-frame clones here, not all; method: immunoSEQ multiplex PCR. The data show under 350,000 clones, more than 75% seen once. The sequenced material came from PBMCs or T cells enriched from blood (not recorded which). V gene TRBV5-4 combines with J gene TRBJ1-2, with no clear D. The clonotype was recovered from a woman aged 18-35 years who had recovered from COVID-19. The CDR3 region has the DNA TGTGCCAGCAGCTTCGGCAGGATTAACTATGGCTACACCTTC. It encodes CASSFGRINYGYTF.